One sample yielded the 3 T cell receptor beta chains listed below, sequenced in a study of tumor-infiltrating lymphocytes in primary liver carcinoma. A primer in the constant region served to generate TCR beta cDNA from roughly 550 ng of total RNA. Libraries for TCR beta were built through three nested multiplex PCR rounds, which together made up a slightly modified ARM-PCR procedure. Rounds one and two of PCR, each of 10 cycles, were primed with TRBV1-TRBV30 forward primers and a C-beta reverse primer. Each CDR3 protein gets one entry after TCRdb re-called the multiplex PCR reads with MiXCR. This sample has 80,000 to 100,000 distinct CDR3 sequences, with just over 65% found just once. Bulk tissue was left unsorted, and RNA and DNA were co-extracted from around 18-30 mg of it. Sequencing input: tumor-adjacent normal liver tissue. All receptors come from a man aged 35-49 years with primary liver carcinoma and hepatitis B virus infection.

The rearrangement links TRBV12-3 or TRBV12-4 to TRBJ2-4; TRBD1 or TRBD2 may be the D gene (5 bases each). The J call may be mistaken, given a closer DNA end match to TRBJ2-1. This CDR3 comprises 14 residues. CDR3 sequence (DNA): TGTGCCAGCACCGGGGCCCAAGCCAAAAACATTCAGTTCTTC. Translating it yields CASTGAQAKNIQFF.

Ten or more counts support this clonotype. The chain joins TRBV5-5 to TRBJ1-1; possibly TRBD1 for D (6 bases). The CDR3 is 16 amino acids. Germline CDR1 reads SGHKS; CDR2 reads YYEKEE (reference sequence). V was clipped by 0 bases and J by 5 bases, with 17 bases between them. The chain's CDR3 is CASSLVLQGGRTEAFF. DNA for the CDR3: TGTGCCAGCAGCTTGGTACTACAGGGAGGGAGGACTGAAGCTTTCTTT.

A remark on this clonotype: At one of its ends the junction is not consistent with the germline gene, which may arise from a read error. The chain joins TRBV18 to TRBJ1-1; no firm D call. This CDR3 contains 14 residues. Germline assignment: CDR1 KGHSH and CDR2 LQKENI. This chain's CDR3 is CASSPPTSDTEAFF. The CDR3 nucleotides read TGTGCCAGCTCGCCACCGACATCTGACACTGAAGCTTTCTTT.